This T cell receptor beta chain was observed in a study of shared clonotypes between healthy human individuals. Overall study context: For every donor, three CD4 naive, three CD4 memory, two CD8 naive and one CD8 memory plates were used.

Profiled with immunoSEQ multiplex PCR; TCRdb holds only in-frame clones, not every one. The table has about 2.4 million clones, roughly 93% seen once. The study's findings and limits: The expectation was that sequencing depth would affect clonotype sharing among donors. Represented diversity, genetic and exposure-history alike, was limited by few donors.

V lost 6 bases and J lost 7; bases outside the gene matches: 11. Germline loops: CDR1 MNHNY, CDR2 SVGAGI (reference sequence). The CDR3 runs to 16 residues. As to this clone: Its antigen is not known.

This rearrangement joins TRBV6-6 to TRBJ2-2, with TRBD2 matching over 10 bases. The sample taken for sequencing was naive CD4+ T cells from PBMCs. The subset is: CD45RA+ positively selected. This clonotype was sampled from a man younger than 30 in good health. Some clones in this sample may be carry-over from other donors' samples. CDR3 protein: CASSWTSGIAYGELFF. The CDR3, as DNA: TGTGCCAGCAGCTGGACTAGCGGAATTGCATACGGGGAGCTGTTTTTT.